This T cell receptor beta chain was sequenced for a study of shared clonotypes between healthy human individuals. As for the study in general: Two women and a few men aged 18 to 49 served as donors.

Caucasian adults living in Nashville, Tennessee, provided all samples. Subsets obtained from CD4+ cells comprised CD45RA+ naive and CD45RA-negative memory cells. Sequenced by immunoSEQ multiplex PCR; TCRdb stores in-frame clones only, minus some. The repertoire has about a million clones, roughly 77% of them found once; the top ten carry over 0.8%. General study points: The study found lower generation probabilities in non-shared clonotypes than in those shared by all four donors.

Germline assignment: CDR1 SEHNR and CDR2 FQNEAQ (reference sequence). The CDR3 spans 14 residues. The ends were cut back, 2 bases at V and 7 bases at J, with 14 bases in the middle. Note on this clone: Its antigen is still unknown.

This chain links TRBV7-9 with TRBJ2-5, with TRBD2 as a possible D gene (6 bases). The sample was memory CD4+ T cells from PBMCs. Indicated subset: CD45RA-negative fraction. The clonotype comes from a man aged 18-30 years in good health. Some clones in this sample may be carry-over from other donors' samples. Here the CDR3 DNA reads TGTGCCAGCAGCTTACGTGTGGGGCGGGGGACCCAGTACTTC. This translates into CASSLRVGRGTQYF.